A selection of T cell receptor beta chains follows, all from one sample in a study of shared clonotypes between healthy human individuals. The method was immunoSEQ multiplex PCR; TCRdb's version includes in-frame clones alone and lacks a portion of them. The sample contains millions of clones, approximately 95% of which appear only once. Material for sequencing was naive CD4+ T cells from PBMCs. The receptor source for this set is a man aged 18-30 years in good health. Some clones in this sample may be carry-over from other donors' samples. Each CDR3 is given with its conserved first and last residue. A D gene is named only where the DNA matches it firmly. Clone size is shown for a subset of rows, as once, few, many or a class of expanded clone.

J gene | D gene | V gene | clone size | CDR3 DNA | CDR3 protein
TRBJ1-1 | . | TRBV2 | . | TGTGCCAGCATCATTTCGGGGGTAGGAAACACTGAAGCTTTCTTT | CASIISGVGNTEAFF
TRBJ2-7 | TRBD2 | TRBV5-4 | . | TGTGCCAGCAGCTTGGGGACTAGTCGCGAGCAGTACTTC | CASSLGTSREQYF
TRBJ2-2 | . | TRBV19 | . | TGTGCCAGTAGTATAGAACGGGCGAACACCGGGGAGCTGTTTTTT | CASSIERANTGELFF
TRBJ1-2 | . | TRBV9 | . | TGTGCCAGCAGCGTAGGATGGGGCAACGGCTACACCTTC | CASSVGWGNGYTF
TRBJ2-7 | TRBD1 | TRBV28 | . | TGTGCCAGCATACCTACGGACAGGGTCCACGAGCAGTACTTC | CASIPTDRVHEQYF
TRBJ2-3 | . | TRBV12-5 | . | TGTGCTAGTGGTTTGTACACAGATACGCAGTATTTT | CASGLYTDTQYF
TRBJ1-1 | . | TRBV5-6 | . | TGTGCCAGCAGGTTGAGGCAGTTGAACACTGAAGCTTTCTTT | CASRLRQLNTEAFF
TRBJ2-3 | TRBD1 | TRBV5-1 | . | TGCGCCAGCAGCCCAGGGACAGGGGGCGCAGATACGCAGTATTTT | CASSPGTGGADTQYF
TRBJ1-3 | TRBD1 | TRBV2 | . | TGTGCCAGCTCCCTCTTCCCCCAGGGGGAGGGGTATTTT | CASSLFPQGEGYF
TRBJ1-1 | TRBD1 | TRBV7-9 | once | TGTGCCAGCAGCCCAGACAGGGCGAACACTGAAGCTTTCTTT | CASSPDRANTEAFF
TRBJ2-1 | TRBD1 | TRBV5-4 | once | TGTGCCAGCAGCCTGGGGCAGGGGGTCTCCTACAATGAGCAGTTCTTC | CASSLGQGVSYNEQFF
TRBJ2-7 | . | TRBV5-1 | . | TGCGCCAGCAGCTTGGACGTAGGGTCCTCCTACGAGCAGTACTTC | CASSLDVGSSYEQYF
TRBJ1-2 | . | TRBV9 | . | TGTGCCAGCAGCACCGGCGTCGGGAGGAACTATGGCTACACCTTC | CASSTGVGRNYGYTF
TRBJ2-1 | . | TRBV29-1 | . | TGCAGCGTCGTCGGGAGCTCCTACAATGAGCAGTTCTTC | CSVVGSSYNEQFF
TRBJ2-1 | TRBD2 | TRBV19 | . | TGTGCCAGTAGTATAGGGACTAGCTACAATGAGCAGTTCTTC | CASSIGTSYNEQFF
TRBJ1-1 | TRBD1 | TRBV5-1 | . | TGCGCCAGCAGCCGACTCGGAGGGGGCCACATGAACACTGAAGCTTTCTTT | CASSRLGGGHMNTEAFF
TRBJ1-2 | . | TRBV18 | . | TGTGCCAGCTCACCAGGGACGTTCGGACAGCAGGACAACGGCTACACCTTC | CASSPGTFGQQDNGYTF
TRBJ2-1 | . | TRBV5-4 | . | TGTGCCAGCAGCTCCAGTGGGGGCTCCTACAATGAGCAGTTCTTC | CASSSSGGSYNEQFF
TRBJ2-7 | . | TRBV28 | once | TGTGCCAGCAGTTTAGCCCCCTCCGAGCAGTACTTC | CASSLAPSEQYF
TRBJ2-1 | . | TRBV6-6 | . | TGTGCCAGCAGGCCAGACCCCTACAATGAGCAGTTCTTC | CASRPDPYNEQFF
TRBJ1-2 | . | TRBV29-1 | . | TGCAGCGTAAGCCCCCTCGTTAGGCCCACTGGGGGCTACACCTTC | CSVSPLVRPTGGYTF
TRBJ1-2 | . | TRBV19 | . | TGTGCCAGTAGGAGGCCGTCGGGAGGCTACACCTTC | CASRRPSGGYTF
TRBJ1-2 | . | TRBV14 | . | TGTGCCAGCAGCCAAGATCAGGGGTCTCCTTATGGCTACACCTTC | CASSQDQGSPYGYTF
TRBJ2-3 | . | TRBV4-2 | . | TGTGCCAGCAGCCAAGAACTAGCCACAGATACGCAGTATTTT | CASSQELATDTQYF
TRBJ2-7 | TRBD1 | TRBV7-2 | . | TGTGCCAGCAGCTTGACAGGGGGTGGCTACGAGCAGTACTTC | CASSLTGGGYEQYF
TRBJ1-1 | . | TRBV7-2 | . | TGTGCCAGCAGCTGGGGGAGCCGCACTGAAGCTTTCTTT | CASSWGSRTEAFF
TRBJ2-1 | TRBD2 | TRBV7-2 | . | TGTGCCAGCAGCTTAGAGAGTCTAGCGGGAGGGCCCTACAATGAGCAGTTCTTC | CASSLESLAGGPYNEQFF
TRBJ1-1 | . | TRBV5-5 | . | TGTGCCAGCAGCGCACTATGGGCCTTTGGTGAAGCTTTCTTT | CASSALWAFGEAFF
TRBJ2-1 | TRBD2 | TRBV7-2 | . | TGTGCCAGCAGCTTGACGGGAGGGGCCGGTGAGCAGTTCTTC | CASSLTGGAGEQFF
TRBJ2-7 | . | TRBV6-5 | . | TGTGCCAGCAGTTACCGGGACGGAGCCTACGAGCAGTACTTC | CASSYRDGAYEQYF
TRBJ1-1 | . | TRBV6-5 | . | TGTGCCAGCAGTTCACAGGGAGTTATGAACACTGAAGCTTTCTTT | CASSSQGVMNTEAFF
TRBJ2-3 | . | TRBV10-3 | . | TGTGCCATCAGTGCTTACCCGCTGGGAGATACGCAGTATTTT | CAISAYPLGDTQYF
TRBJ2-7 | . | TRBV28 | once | TGTGCCAGCAGTTTTTGGACACTAACCTACGAGCAGTACTTC | CASSFWTLTYEQYF
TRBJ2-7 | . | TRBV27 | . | TGTGCCACCCGGGGAGAGGACGAGCAGTACTTC | CATRGEDEQYF
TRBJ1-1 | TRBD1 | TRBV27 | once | TGTGCCAGCAGTTTCAGGGGGTCGAACACTGAAGCTTTCTTT | CASSFRGSNTEAFF
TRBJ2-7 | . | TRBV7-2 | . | TGTGCCAGCAGCTTATTCCCCCCCCCAGCTTACTACGAGCAGTACTTC | CASSLFPPPAYYEQYF
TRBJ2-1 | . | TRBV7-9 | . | TGTGCCAGCAGCTTACAACTAGGGTCACGCGAGCAGTTCTTC | CASSLQLGSREQFF
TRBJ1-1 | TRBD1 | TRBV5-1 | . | TGCGCCAGCAGCCCCCGGACAGGGAACACTGAAGCTTTCTTT | CASSPRTGNTEAFF
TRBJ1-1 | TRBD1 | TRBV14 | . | TGTGCCAGCAGCCAAGCACCGCTCCGGACAGGGGACACTGAAGCTTTCTTT | CASSQAPLRTGDTEAFF
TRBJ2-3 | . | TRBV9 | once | TGTGCCAGCAGTACCACCTGGAGGGAGGATACGCAGTATTTT | CASSTTWREDTQYF
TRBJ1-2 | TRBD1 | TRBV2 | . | TGTGCCAGCAGGATGGGGACAGCGGATGGTGGAGGCTACACCTTC | CASRMGTADGGGYTF
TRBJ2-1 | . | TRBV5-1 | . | TGCGCCAGCAGCACTGGGGACCATGAGCAGTTCTTC | CASSTGDHEQFF
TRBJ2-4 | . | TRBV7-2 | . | TGTGCCAGCAGCGCCCGGGAGAGCGACAAAAACATTCAGTACTTC | CASSARESDKNIQYF
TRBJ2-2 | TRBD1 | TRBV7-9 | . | TGTGCCAGCAGCTTAATCGGGACAGGGATTACCGGGGAGCTGTTTTTT | CASSLIGTGITGELFF
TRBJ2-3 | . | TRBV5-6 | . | TGTGCCAGCAGCTTGGGGCAGTCAGATACGCAGTATTTT | CASSLGQSDTQYF
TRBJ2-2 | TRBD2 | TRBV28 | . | TGTGCCAGCAGTCGGACTAGCGGGACGAACACCGGGGAGCTGTTTTTT | CASSRTSGTNTGELFF
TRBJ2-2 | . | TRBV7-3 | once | TGTGCCAGCAGCCCCCCTGGGTCCAGGGGCACCGGGGAGCTGTTTTTT | CASSPPGSRGTGELFF
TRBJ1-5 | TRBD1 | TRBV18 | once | TGTGCCAGCTCACCACCGTCGGGACAGGGGAATCAGCCCCAGCATTTT | CASSPPSGQGNQPQHF
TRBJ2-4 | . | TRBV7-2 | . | TGTGCCAGCAGCTTAGCGCCGCCGTCCCTCAACATTCAGTACTTC | CASSLAPPSLNIQYF
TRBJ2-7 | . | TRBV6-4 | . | TGTGCCAGCAGTGGCGACAGAGTGTACCTTACCTACGAGCAGTACTTC | CASSGDRVYLTYEQYF
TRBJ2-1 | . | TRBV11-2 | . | TGTGCCAGCAGCTTAGGACGGTCAGGGTTCAATGAGCAGTTCTTC | CASSLGRSGFNEQFF
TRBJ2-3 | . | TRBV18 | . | TGTGCCAGCTCACCGGGGACAGATACGCAGTATTTT | CASSPGTDTQYF
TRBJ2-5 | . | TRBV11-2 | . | TGTGCCAGCAGCCCCACGTACCAAGAGACCCAGTACTTC | CASSPTYQETQYF
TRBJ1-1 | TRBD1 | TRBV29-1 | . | TGCAGCGTTGAGGGACAGCGGGGCACTGAAGCTTTCTTT | CSVEGQRGTEAFF
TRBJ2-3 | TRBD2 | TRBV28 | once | TGTGCCGGCGGGACTAGCGGCCCAGATACGCAGTATTTT | CAGGTSGPDTQYF
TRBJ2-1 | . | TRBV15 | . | TGTGCCACCAGCAGAGGTTCACATTACAATGAGCAGTTCTTC | CATSRGSHYNEQFF
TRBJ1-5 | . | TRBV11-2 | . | TGTGCCAGCAGCTCCCTTCGGAGCAATCAGCCCCAGCATTTT | CASSSLRSNQPQHF
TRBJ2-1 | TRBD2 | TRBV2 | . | TGTGCCAGCAGCCTAGCGGGTGTCGTGGACTCCTACAATGAGCAGTTCTTC | CASSLAGVVDSYNEQFF
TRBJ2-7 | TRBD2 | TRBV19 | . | TGTGCCAGTAGTAGCGGGAGGGCCGGGTACGAGCAGTACTTC | CASSSGRAGYEQYF